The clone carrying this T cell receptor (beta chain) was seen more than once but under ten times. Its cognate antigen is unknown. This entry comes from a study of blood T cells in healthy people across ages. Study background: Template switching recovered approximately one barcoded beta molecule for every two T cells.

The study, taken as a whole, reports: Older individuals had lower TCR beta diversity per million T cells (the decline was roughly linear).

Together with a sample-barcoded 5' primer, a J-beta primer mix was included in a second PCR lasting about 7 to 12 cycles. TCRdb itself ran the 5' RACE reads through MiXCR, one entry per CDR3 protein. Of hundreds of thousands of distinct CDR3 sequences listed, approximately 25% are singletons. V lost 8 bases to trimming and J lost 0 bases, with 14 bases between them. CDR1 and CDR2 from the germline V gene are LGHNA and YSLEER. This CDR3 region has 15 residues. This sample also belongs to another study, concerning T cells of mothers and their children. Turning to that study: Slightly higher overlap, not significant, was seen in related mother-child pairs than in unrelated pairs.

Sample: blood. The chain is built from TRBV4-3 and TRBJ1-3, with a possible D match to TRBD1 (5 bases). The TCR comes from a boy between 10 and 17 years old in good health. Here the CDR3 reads CASGKTATSGNTIYF. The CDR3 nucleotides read TGCGCCAGCGGGAAGACAGCCACCTCTGGAAACACCATATATTTT.